This T cell receptor beta chain was captured by sequencing in a study of T cell repertoires in cytomegalovirus infection. At the level of the study: CMV epitopes, recently identified HLA-C-restricted and well-studied HLA-B-restricted, were used. Public signatures in TCR beta pointed to CMV infection and matching HLA type. General observations from the study: Of the TCR beta families, the public ones yielded a cumulative frequency that identified carriers of CMV plus the relevant HLA. The ex vivo response was dominated by HLA-C-restricted CMV-specific TCR beta clonotypes.

A note on this clonotype: Its antigen is as yet unknown.

The CDR3 length is 14 residues. Germline-derived CDR1 and CDR2 are MGHRA and YSYEKL. V lost 1 base to trimming and J lost 4 bases, with 11 bases between them. TCRdb ran MiXCR on the reads and lists one entry per CDR3 protein. The repertoire holds roughly 700,000 distinct CDR3 sequences, with around 35% as singletons. The receptor's source is a human donor in good health (CMV status not recorded). Some clones in this sample may be carry-over from other donors' samples. The chain joins TRBV4-1 to TRBJ2-7, with unresolved D. Material: cultured PBMCs, obtained from culture after CMV antigen stimulation. In DNA, the CDR3 is TGCGCCAGCAGCCAAGTCGCAACCGGGTACGAGCAGTACTTC. Translating gives CASSQVATGYEQYF.